This passage covers 10 T cell receptor beta chains from one sample sequenced in a study of blood T cells in healthy people across ages. Together with a sample-barcoded 5' primer, a J-beta primer mix was included in a second PCR lasting about 6 to 11 cycles. TCRdb re-called the 5' RACE reads through MiXCR, storing one row per CDR3 protein. In the table there are 1.5 million to 2 million distinct CDR3 sequences, about 50% of which are singletons. Material: blood. These TCRs come from a woman aged 40 to 50 in good health.

V is TRBV6-1 and J is TRBJ2-1, with 11 bases fitting TRBD1. The CDR3 loop spans 15 amino acids. CDR1 and CDR2 (germline): MNHNS, SASEGT. V gave up 7 bases and J gave up 4 bases; unmatched junction bases: 6. Here the CDR3 reads CASTEDRGRYNEQFF. The CDR3 coding sequence is TGTGCCAGCACCGAGGACAGGGGGCGGTACAATGAGCAGTTCTTC.

This clonotype was counted only a few times. V gene TRBV6-5 combines with J gene TRBJ2-5; D may be TRBD1 or TRBD2 (5 bases each). Germline V gene data show CDR1 as MNHEY and CDR2 as SVGAGI. V lost 10 bases and J 2 bases, leaving 17 bases between the germline ends. The CDR3 extends over 14 amino acids. Here the CDR3 reads CATSGTTVQETQYF. CDR3 coding DNA: TGTGCCACCTCGGGGACCACCGTTCAAGAGACCCAGTACTTC.

This clonotype turned up a few times. The rearrangement links TRBV27 to TRBJ1-5; tentatively, D is TRBD1 (5 bases). Germline assignment: CDR1 MNHEY and CDR2 SMNVEV (reference sequence). V was shortened by 5 bases and J by 6 bases, with 20 bases between the two germline ends. The CDR3 is 16 amino acids. The CDR3 DNA reads TGTGCCAGCAGTCGGCGCGGAGGGCAGGGAAGTCAGCCCCAGCATTTT. It translates to CASSRRGGQGSQPQHF.

The rearrangement uses TRBV28 and TRBJ1-2; 7 nucleotides align to TRBD1. CDR3 length equals 20 residues. V gave up 2 bases and J gave up 3 bases; unmatched junction bases: 21. The germline V gene encodes CDR1 MDHEN and CDR2 SYDVKM. The CDR3 nucleotides read TGTGCCAGCAGTTTAACCCTGCCCCGGATGAGACAGGGAATCGACTATGGCTACACCTTC. Its translation is CASSLTLPRMRQGIDYGYTF.

The J gene is TRBJ2-3, the V gene TRBV5-1; D is undetermined. CDR1 and CDR2 from the germline V gene are SGHRS and YFSETQ. This CDR3 has 15 amino acids. The germline V and J ends were trimmed by 0 bases and 4 bases, with 12 bases remaining between them. The CDR3 reads CASSLADGSADTQYF. CDR3 coding DNA: TGCGCCAGCAGCTTGGCCGACGGTTCGGCAGATACGCAGTATTTT.

This clonotype was counted a few times. The chain links TRBV20-1 to TRBJ2-7; D might be TRBD2 (5 bases). CDR3 length: 11 residues. Germline CDR1 and CDR2: DFQATT and SNEGSKA (reference sequence). V lost 6 bases and J lost 5, with 11 bases in between. CDR3 bases: TGCAGTGCCATATGGCGGGACGAGCAGTACTTC. This gives the protein CSAIWRDEQYF.

The chain joins TRBV14 to TRBJ2-5, with D perhaps TRBD2 (5 bases). From germline, CDR1 is SGHDN and CDR2 FVKESK. This CDR3 is 17 amino acids long. V lost 0 bases and J 4 bases, leaving 18 bases between the germline ends. The CDR3 is CASSQEEGGRRGETQYF. CDR3 sequence (DNA): TGTGCCAGCAGCCAAGAAGAGGGCGGAAGGAGAGGAGAGACCCAGTACTTC.

This clonotype was picked up a small number of times. The V and J genes are TRBV7-2 and TRBJ2-1, with a possible D match to TRBD1 (5 bases). Germline values: CDR1 SGHTA, CDR2 FQGNSA. The V and J ends lost 0 bases and 9 bases respectively, with 9 bases between them. This CDR3 spans 13 amino acids. CDR3 sequence: CASSLAPQGEQFF. For the CDR3, the DNA is TGTGCCAGCAGCTTAGCTCCCCAGGGTGAGCAGTTCTTC.

This chain uses TRBV9 with TRBJ1-2; no definite D call. CDR3 length equals 16 residues. V lost 0 bases, J lost 3 bases, and 15 bases lay in between. Per the germline V gene, CDR1 is SGDLS and CDR2 is YYNGEE. This CDR3 reads CASSVASHPEYYGYTF. The CDR3 region has the DNA TGTGCCAGCAGCGTAGCCTCTCATCCTGAATACTATGGCTACACCTTC.

The V gene is TRBV29-1, the J gene TRBJ1-1; 8 bases line up with TRBD1. Losses at the gene ends were 5 bases for V and 0 bases for J; bases not matched to a gene: 14. Looked up from germline, CDR1 is SQVTM and CDR2 is ANQGSEA. This CDR3 contains 17 residues. The CDR3 protein is CSVWGLSGGYLNTEAFF. The CDR3 DNA reads as TGCAGCGTTTGGGGACTCTCAGGGGGCTATCTGAACACTGAAGCTTTCTTT.